This T cell receptor beta chain appears in the sequencing data of a study of blood T cell repertoires in COVID-19. Whole-study context: Material from acute and convalescent COVID-19 was sourced from the United States, Italy and Spain.

The authors' processing: Estimated nucleated cell counts came from reference gene primer amplification. TCRdb's table, derived via immunoSEQ multiplex PCR, lists solely in-frame clones and lacks some. V, J and clone size are those of that table, while D and trimming were read from the DNA. The sample comprises 150,000 to 250,000 clones, 70% to 80% of which are singletons, and approximately 5.9% rests with the top ten. Trimming shortened V by 8 bases and J by 7 bases, and 23 bases separated the two germline ends. The CDR3 totals 15 residues. Germline V lookup: CDR1 SNHLY, CDR2 FYNNEI. Followed longitudinally, the Seattle patients had been enrolled during active infection.

This TCR derives from a woman aged 40 to 49 with COVID-19, enrolled during active disease. The chain combines TRBV2 with TRBJ1-2; possibly TRBD1 for D (5 bases). Material for sequencing was peripheral blood. CDR3 protein: CASDPRVQLKGGYTF. The DNA of the CDR3 is TGTGCCAGCGACCCCAGGGTCCAACTAAAGGGTGGCTACACCTTC.